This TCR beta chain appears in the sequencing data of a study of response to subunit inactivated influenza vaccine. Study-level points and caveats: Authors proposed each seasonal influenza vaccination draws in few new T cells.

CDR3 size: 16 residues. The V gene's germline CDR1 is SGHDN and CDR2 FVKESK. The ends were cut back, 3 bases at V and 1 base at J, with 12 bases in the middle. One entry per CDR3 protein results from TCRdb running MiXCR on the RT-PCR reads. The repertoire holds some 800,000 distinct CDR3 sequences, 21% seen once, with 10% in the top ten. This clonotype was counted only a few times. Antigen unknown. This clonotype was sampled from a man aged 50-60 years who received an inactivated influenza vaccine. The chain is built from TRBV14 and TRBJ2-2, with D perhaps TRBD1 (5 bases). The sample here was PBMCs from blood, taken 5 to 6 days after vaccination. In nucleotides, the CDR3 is TGTGCCAGCAGCCAGTCAGGGTTTTGGAACACCGGGGAGCTGTTTTTT. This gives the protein CASSQSGFWNTGELFF.